The 15 T cell receptor beta chains given below trace back to one sample, sequenced in a study of PD-L1 blockade in urothelial cancer. Assay: immunoSEQ multiplex PCR; the TCRdb copy retains only in-frame clones and omits some. The sample lists more than 75,000 clones; more than 85% were seen once. The specimen was PBMCs, collected around atezolizumab (anti-PD-L1) treatment. These receptors all come from a man aged 60 to 69 with urothelial cancer.

This chain connects TRBV7-2 to TRBJ2-5, with 7 bases fitting TRBD1. With V trimmed by 1 base and J by 2 bases, 7 bases remained unmatched. The length of the CDR3 is 16 residues. Per the germline V gene, CDR1 is SGHTA and CDR2 is FQGNSA. Here the CDR3 DNA reads TGTGCCAGCAGCTTAGTACCGACAGGGACACAAGAGACCCAGTACTTC. It translates to CASSLVPTGTQETQYF.

This sequence joins TRBV11-3 and TRBJ2-2; perhaps TRBD2 as D (5 bases). The CDR3 loop spans 14 amino acids. CDR1 and CDR2 (germline): SGHNT, YENEEA. With 6 bases removed from V and 4 bases from J, the gap between germline ends came to 12 bases. The CDR3 protein is CASRQTSFTGELFF. CDR3 DNA sequence: TGTGCCAGCAGGCAAACTAGTTTCACCGGGGAGCTGTTTTTT.

This rearrangement joins TRBV11-1 to TRBJ2-7; the D is unclear. The ends were cut back, 0 bases at V and 1 base at J, with 13 bases in the middle. The CDR3 totals 16 residues. Germline CDR1 is SGHAT and CDR2 is FQDESV (reference sequence). CDR3 in DNA: TGTGCCAGCAGCTTAGCGCCCAGCAGGAATTCCTACGAGCAGTACTTC. It specifies CASSLAPSRNSYEQYF.

The chain couples TRBV7-2 to TRBJ1-5, with TRBD1 matching 8 bases. CDR1 SGHTA and CDR2 FQGNSA come from the germline V gene. The V and J ends lost 4 bases and 9 bases, in that order; junction bases with no gene match: 5. This CDR3 spans 13 amino acids. The CDR3 region has the DNA TGTGCCAGCAGCTCTGACAGGGGTGGGCCCCAGCATTTT. Translated: CASSSDRGGPQHF. The entire variable domain, with the rest obtained from reference TRBV7-2 and TRBJ1-5, is as follows: GAGVSQSPSNKVTEKGKDVELRCDPISGHTALYWYRQSLGQGLEFLIYFQGNSAPDKSGLPSDRFSAERTGGSVSTLTIQRTQQEDSAVYLCASSSDRGGPQHFGDGTRLSIL.

CDR3 coding DNA: TGTGCCAGCAGCTTGTTCGCTAGCGGGAGGGCCGGCGAGACCCAGTACTTC. Protein sequence: CASSLFASGRAGETQYF. The chain recombines TRBV7-3 with TRBJ2-5, with TRBD2 matching 12 bases. The germline V gene has CDR1 SGHTA and CDR2 FQGTGA. With 3 bases clipped from V and 5 bases from J, the junction kept 10 bases outside the gene matches. This CDR3 is 17 amino acids long.

This clone was seen once. This chain connects TRBV18 to TRBJ1-1, with D unclear. CDR3 length: 14 residues. The V and J ends lost 3 bases and 5 bases respectively, with 13 bases between them. Per germline, CDR1 KGHSH and CDR2 LQKENI. The CDR3 spells CASSPAGSRTEAFF. The CDR3 DNA is TGTGCCAGCTCACCCGCGGGCAGCAGGACTGAAGCTTTCTTT.

The chain recombines TRBV7-2 with TRBJ2-1; possibly TRBD2 for D (5 bases). Germline CDR1 SGHTA, CDR2 FQGNSA. Trimming took 4 bases from V and 6 from J, leaving 10 bases between them. The CDR3 length is 13 residues. CDR3 residues: CASSWLAPNEQFF. DNA for the CDR3: TGTGCCAGCAGCTGGCTAGCACCCAATGAGCAGTTCTTC.

The CDR3 DNA reads TGCGCCAGCAGCCTTGCGGGGGCGCGGGAGACCCAGTACTTC. Its translation: CASSLAGARETQYF. This chain uses TRBV5-1 with TRBJ2-5, with D maybe TRBD2 (7 bases). The germline V gene has CDR1 SGHRS and CDR2 YFSETQ. V shed 4 bases and J shed 5 bases, with 15 bases lying between them. The CDR3 has 14 residues.

The count of this clone is one. This rearrangement joins TRBV2 to TRBJ2-1, with a possible D match to TRBD1 (5 bases). Trimming removed 4 bases at V and 0 bases at J, with 10 bases between. This CDR3 has 15 residues. Looked up from germline, CDR1 is SNHLY and CDR2 is FYNNEI. The CDR3 protein is CASSVDSSSYNEQFF. In nucleotides, the CDR3 is TGTGCCAGCAGTGTCGACAGCAGCTCCTACAATGAGCAGTTCTTC.

The chain joins TRBV6-5 to TRBJ2-7, with TRBD2 matching over 8 bases. The germline CDR1 and CDR2 sequences are MNHEY and SVGAGI. The V gene end was trimmed by 6 bases and the J gene end by 3 bases; junction bases not matched to a gene: 7. This CDR3 has 14 amino acids. This chain's CDR3 is CASSETSGHYEQYF. The DNA of the CDR3 is TGTGCCAGCAGCGAAACTAGCGGACACTACGAGCAGTACTTC.

This clone occurred once. Other nucleotide sequences in the sample specify the same CDR3. The chain has TRBV6-5 and TRBJ1-1; D uncertain. Germline CDR1 reads MNHEY; CDR2 reads SVGAGI. Trimming stripped 3 bases from V and 4 bases from J, with 9 bases between. The CDR3 is 13 residues long. Written as DNA, the CDR3 is TGTGCCAGCAGTTATTCATGGAGCACTGAAGCTTTCTTT. Translated, it gives CASSYSWSTEAFF.

There are many counts of this clone. V gene TRBV9 combines with J gene TRBJ1-1, with D unclear. CDR1 is SGDLS, CDR2 YYNGEE, per germline. Deletions cut 0 bases from V and 4 bases from J, with 7 bases between. The CDR3 has 13 residues. The CDR3 sequence is CASSVEPGTEAFF. For the CDR3, the DNA is TGTGCCAGCAGCGTAGAGCCGGGCACTGAAGCTTTCTTT.

V and J are TRBV11-2 and TRBJ2-7; 9 positions agree with TRBD2. V shed 2 bases and J 6 bases; nucleotides not matched to a gene: 11. Germline-derived CDR1 and CDR2 are SGHAT and FQNNGV. This CDR3 is 16 amino acids long. The CDR3 region is CASSLRMAGGPGEQYF. CDR3 coding DNA: TGTGCCAGCAGCTTAAGGATGGCGGGAGGGCCCGGCGAGCAGTACTTC. The entire variable domain, with the rest obtained from reference TRBV11-2 and TRBJ2-7, is as follows: EAGVAQSPRYKIIEKRQSVAFWCNPISGHATLYWYQQILGQGPKLLIQFQNNGVVDDSQLPKDRFSAERLKGVDSTLKIQPAKLEDSAVYLCASSLRMAGGPGEQYFGPGTRLTVT.

The rearrangement joins TRBV7-2 to TRBJ2-5; D is unclear. The CDR3 has 13 amino acids. V shed 4 bases and J shed 5 bases, with 11 bases lying between them. The germline gives CDR1 SGHTA, CDR2 FQGNSA. CDR3 DNA sequence: TGTGCCAGCAGCTCCGGTCCTTCGGAGACCCAGTACTTC. Protein product: CASSSGPSETQYF. Complete variable domain (other parts from reference TRBV7-2 and TRBJ2-5): GAGVSQSPSNKVTEKGKDVELRCDPISGHTALYWYRQSLGQGLEFLIYFQGNSAPDKSGLPSDRFSAERTGGSVSTLTIQRTQQEDSAVYLCASSSGPSETQYFGPGTRLLVL.

The V call is TRBV5-6, the J call TRBJ2-6; possible D gene TRBD2, 5 bases. This CDR3 contains 15 residues. The V gene's germline CDR1 is SGHDT and CDR2 YYEEEE. The germline V and J ends were trimmed by 0 bases and 3 bases, with 7 bases remaining between them. DNA for the CDR3: TGTGCCAGCAGCTTGGGAGGACTTGGGGCCAACGTCCTGACTTTC. This encodes CASSLGGLGANVLTF.